These 15 T cell receptor beta chains originate from one sample sequenced in a study of blood T cell repertoires in COVID-19. The table came from immunoSEQ multiplex PCR; TCRdb's copy has only in-frame clones and leaves some out. The sample has just over 300,000 clones; 70% to 90% are singletons. Sequenced: PBMCs or T cells enriched from blood (not recorded which). The receptor source for this set is a man under 40 who had recovered from COVID-19.

The chain combines TRBV7-8 with TRBJ2-4; D might be TRBD2 (6 bases). Germline V gene lookup returns CDR1 SGHVS and CDR2 FQNEAQ. V lost 4 bases and J 8 bases, leaving 18 bases between the germline ends. There are 15 residues in the CDR3. The CDR3 coding sequence is TGTGCCAGCAGCTCTCGGGACTCTTTAATCGACATTCAGTACTTC. It yields the protein CASSSRDSLIDIQYF.

The chain has TRBV5-4 and TRBJ2-7; maybe TRBD1 (5 bases). CDR1 SGHNT and CDR2 YYREEE come from the germline V gene (reference sequence). The CDR3 length is 15 residues. With 2 bases removed from V and 0 bases from J, the gap between germline ends came to 12 bases. CDR3: CASSFPDSYSYEQYF. CDR3 coding DNA: TGTGCCAGCAGCTTCCCCGACAGCTACTCCTACGAGCAGTACTTC. Based on the CDR3 plus reference TRBV5-4 and TRBJ2-7, the full variable domain is ETGVTQSPTHLIKTRGQQVTLRCSSQSGHNTVSWYQQALGQGPQFIFQYYREEENGRGNFPPRFSGLQFPNYSSELNVNALELDDSALYLCASSFPDSYSYEQYFGPGTRLTVT.

The rearrangement joins TRBV18 to TRBJ2-2, with TRBD1 matching 7 bases. This CDR3 spans 15 amino acids. CDR1 is KGHSH, CDR2 LQKENI, per germline. Trimming at V came to 3 bases and at J to 1 base, leaving 2 bases not matched to a gene. This CDR3 reads CASSPGQMNTGELFF. The CDR3 nucleotides are TGTGCCAGCTCACCGGGACAGATGAACACCGGGGAGCTGTTTTTT.

The chain combines TRBV19 with TRBJ2-1; TRBD2 aligns across 12 bases. There are 19 residues in the CDR3. Germline CDR1 is LNHDA and CDR2 is SQIVND (reference sequence). V shed 5 bases, J shed 1 base, and the junction held 12 bases outside the gene matches. The CDR3 DNA reads TGTGCCAGTAGTCCTAGCGGGAGGGGCGTTTCGGGGTCCTACAATGAGCAGTTCTTC. This gives the protein CASSPSGRGVSGSYNEQFF. Full variable domain (missing parts from reference TRBV19 and TRBJ2-1): DGGITQSPKYLFRKEGQNVTLSCEQNLNHDAMYWYRQDPGQGLRLIYYSQIVNDFQKGDIAEGYSVSREKKESFPLTVTSAQKNPTAFYLCASSPSGRGVSGSYNEQFFGPGTRLTVL.

The CDR3 loop is CASSQDPAGVGSTEAFF. The CDR3 DNA follows: TGTGCCAGCAGCCAAGACCCGGCGGGGGTCGGGAGCACTGAAGCTTTCTTT. The J gene is TRBJ1-1, the V gene TRBV4-2; D is possibly TRBD1 (5 bases). Trimming removed 0 bases at V and 4 bases at J, with 18 bases between. Looked up from germline, CDR1 is LGHNA and CDR2 is YNFKEQ. The CDR3 extends over 17 amino acids.

In regard to this clone: Different DNA sequences within this sample yield the same CDR3. The chain is built from TRBV10-3 and TRBJ1-1; TRBD1 aligns across 8 bases. The germline gives CDR1 ENHRY, CDR2 SYGVKD. The V and J ends lost 2 bases and 1 base, in that order; junction bases with no gene match: 0. The CDR3 has 14 amino acids. CDR3 coding DNA: TGTGCCATCAGTGAGGGACAGGGGAACACTGAAGCTTTCTTT. It is translated as CAISEGQGNTEAFF.

This rearrangement joins TRBV19 to TRBJ1-1; maybe TRBD1 (5 bases). Germline V gives CDR1 LNHDA, CDR2 SQIVND (reference sequence). CDR3 length equals 15 residues. The V end lost 8 bases, the J end lost 0 bases, and 16 bases lay between the germline ends. For the CDR3, the DNA is TGTGCCAGTGCCCCCCCCCAGGGTGTGAACACTGAAGCTTTCTTT. Amino acid sequence: CASAPPQGVNTEAFF. Using reference TRBV19 and TRBJ1-1 for the parts outside the CDR3, the full variable domain is DGGITQSPKYLFRKEGQNVTLSCEQNLNHDAMYWYRQDPGQGLRLIYYSQIVNDFQKGDIAEGYSVSREKKESFPLTVTSAQKNPTAFYLCASAPPQGVNTEAFFGQGTRLTVV.

The gene calls are TRBV5-1 and TRBJ2-7, with 9 positions matching TRBD1. V shed 4 bases and J 7 bases; nucleotides not matched to a gene: 6. There are 13 residues in the CDR3. Per the germline V gene, CDR1 is SGHRS and CDR2 is YFSETQ. The CDR3 DNA reads TGCGCCAGCAGCCCTAGGACAGGGGATGAGCAGTACTTC. Amino acids: CASSPRTGDEQYF.

The chain recombines TRBV3-1 (or the pseudogene TRBV3-2) with TRBJ2-7, with a possible D match to TRBD1 (6 bases). V lost 3 bases to trimming and J lost 3 bases, with 12 bases between them. Germline assignment: CDR1 LGHDT and CDR2 YNNKEL (reference sequence). This CDR3 is built from 14 residues. CDR3 in DNA: TGTGCCAGCAGCCACACAGGGCTCGGCTACGAGCAGTACTTC. Translated, it gives CASSHTGLGYEQYF.

The chain couples TRBV21-1 to TRBJ2-3; no DNA check was done on the table's D call, TRBD1. TRBV21-1 is a listed pseudogene. The CDR3 covers 17 residues. CDR3: CASSKALSDRGTDTQYF. Here the CDR3 DNA reads TGTGCCAGCAGCAAAGCGCTTTCGGACAGGGGGACAGATACGCAGTATTTT.

The chain is built from TRBV24-1 and TRBJ2-2; D possibly corresponds to TRBD2 (7 bases). Trimming removed 12 bases from V and 4 bases from J, with 29 bases in between. The CDR3 runs 18 residues. Germline V CDR1 and CDR2: KGHDR, SFDVKD. The CDR3: CAVGGQGYRVMTTGELFF. CDR3 sequence (DNA): TGTGCCGTCGGGGGGCAGGGGTATAGAGTGATGACCACCGGGGAGCTGTTTTTT.

This chain connects TRBV18 to TRBJ2-5; possibly TRBD2 for D (6 bases). Germline values: CDR1 KGHSH, CDR2 LQKENI. Trimming cost V 1 base and J 5 bases, with 11 bases left between them. The length of the CDR3 is 14 residues. The CDR3 DNA reads TGTGCCAGCTCACCACGCGCTAGCGCGGAGACCCAGTACTTC. As protein: CASSPRASAETQYF.

This chain connects TRBV14 to TRBJ2-2; 8 nucleotides match TRBD1. From germline, CDR1 is SGHDN and CDR2 FVKESK. Unmatched junction bases numbered 4, after V lost 4 bases and J lost 3 bases. This CDR3 contains 15 residues. The CDR3 reads CASSPRTGHTGELFF. For the CDR3, the DNA is TGTGCCAGCAGCCCTAGGACAGGGCACACCGGGGAGCTGTTTTTT.

A few counts support this clone. The rearrangement links TRBV19 to TRBJ2-7; 7 nucleotides match TRBD1. J was trimmed by 0 bases and V by 6 bases; bases with no gene match: 8. Germline V gene lookup returns CDR1 LNHDA and CDR2 SQIVND (reference sequence). The CDR3 loop spans 15 amino acids. Here the CDR3 reads CASRVTGASSYEQYF. The CDR3 DNA reads TGTGCCAGTAGGGTTACAGGGGCCAGCTCCTACGAGCAGTACTTC.

This clone appeared a single time. The chain has TRBV28 and TRBJ1-5; tentatively, D is TRBD1 (5 bases). With 5 bases removed from V and 0 bases from J, the gap between germline ends came to 8 bases. The CDR3 runs to 14 residues. Per germline, CDR1 MDHEN and CDR2 SYDVKM. The chain's CDR3 is CASSVQASNQPQHF. The CDR3 nucleotides read TGTGCCAGCAGTGTACAGGCTAGCAATCAGCCCCAGCATTTT.